This entry features one TCR beta chain sequence. Its antigen is as yet unknown. Ahead of sequencing, the ViraFEST assay grew antigen-specific CD4+ T cells using viral peptide pools. Investigators separated out CD4+ T cells once around 10 days of culture had passed. Everyone in the study got two shots of either the BNT162b2 or mRNA-1273 vaccine. The culture medium for a few million PBMC per well included approximately 10 IU/ml IL-2 and about 9.1 ug/ml peptides. Cultures received IL-2 medium that replaced half the medium on days 3 and 7. Some clones are missing from TCRdb's copy, which holds only in-frame ones; the method was immunoSEQ multiplex PCR. This sample has 25,000 to 35,000 clones, with roughly 80% found just once. V dropped 5 bases and J dropped 6; count of bases not matched to a gene: 7. CDR3 length equals 14 residues. Germline V gives CDR1 SGHTA, CDR2 FQGNSA. This sample was taken from a study of vaccination effects on CD4 cells after COVID-19.

Whole-study results and caveats: Missing from the study were early post-infection timepoints, and its convalescent patients were few.

The material sequenced was CD4+ T cells from PBMCs cultured with SARS-CoV-2 spike peptides, taken after COVID-19 vaccination. This chain links TRBV7-2 with TRBJ1-2; 9 bases agree with TRBD1. The receptor was isolated from a human donor who received a COVID-19 vaccine. Some clones in this sample may be carry-over from other donors' samples. The CDR3 nucleotides are TGTGCCAGCAGCGTCGACAGGGGGGTAGATGGCTACACCTTC. Residues: CASSVDRGVDGYTF.